This T cell receptor beta chain originates from a study of response to subunit inactivated influenza vaccine. Whole-study findings and limits: Few new T cells, the authors suggested, are recruited by each seasonal influenza vaccination.

Trimming took off 3 bases at V and 0 bases at J, with 4 bases between the two ends. CDR3 size: 13 residues. Germline V gives CDR1 MNHEY, CDR2 SMNVEV (reference sequence). MiXCR was run by TCRdb on the RT-PCR reads, yielding one entry per CDR3 protein. The sample includes about 530,000 distinct CDR3 sequences, about an eighth of them seen just once. The sample holds many counts of this clonotype. Antigen specificity is unknown. This sequence was found in a man aged 50 to 60 who received an inactivated influenza vaccine. The V gene is TRBV27, the J gene TRBJ2-3; D ambiguous. The input for sequencing was PBMCs from blood, taken 40 to 50 days after vaccination. The CDR3 nucleotides are TGTGCCAGCAGTTTTGCCAGCACAGATACGCAGTATTTT. Amino acid sequence: CASSFASTDTQYF.